A selection of T cell receptor beta chains follows, all from one sample in a study of blood T cell repertoires in COVID-19. Method: immunoSEQ multiplex PCR; TCRdb's copy keeps in-frame clones and lacks some. The sample consists of 250,000 to 350,000 clones, approximately 85% of them appearing once. Input material: PBMCs or T cells enriched from blood (not recorded which). Receptor source: a woman in her twenties or thirties who had recovered from COVID-19. Both conserved end residues are part of each CDR3. A D gene is named only where the DNA matches it firmly. Part of the rows lack a size; the others show once, few, many or a class for expanded clones.

v_gene	abundance	j_gene	d_gene	CDR3nt	CDR3aa
TRBV5-1	few	TRBJ1-2	TRBD1	TGCGCCAGCAGCCGCAGGGGGGACTTTGGCTACACCTTC	CASSRRGDFGYTF
TRBV6-5	-	TRBJ1-2	-	TGTGCCAGCAGTTACGCGCAGGGCTATGGCTACACCTTC	CASSYAQGYGYTF
TRBV6-2/TRBV6-3	-	TRBJ1-1	-	TGTGCCAGCAGTTACTCGACCTGGGCCATGAACACTGAAGCTTTCTTT	CASSYSTWAMNTEAFF
TRBV5-1	-	TRBJ2-3	-	TGCGCCAGCAGAGGTGTCCTGGGGCAACCCGATACGCAGTATTTT	CASRGVLGQPDTQYF
TRBV28	-	TRBJ2-5	-	TGTGCCAGCAGGACACGGGAGACCCAGTACTTC	CASRTRETQYF
TRBV19	-	TRBJ2-1	-	TGTGCCAGTAGTCTACTCTACAATGAGCAGTTCTTC	CASSLLYNEQFF
TRBV13	-	TRBJ2-5	TRBD1	TGTGCCAGCAGCCCGGGACAGAAAGAGACCCAGTACTTC	CASSPGQKETQYF
TRBV10-2	-	TRBJ2-4	TRBD1	TGCGCCAGCAGGGGACAGGGGGCCCTAGAAAACATTCAGTACTTC	CASRGQGALENIQYF
TRBV21-1	-	TRBJ2-1	-	TGTGCCAGCAGCAGAGACACGTCCAATGAGCAGTTCTTC	CASSRDTSNEQFF
TRBV6-6	-	TRBJ1-5	-	TGTGCCAGCAGTGCAGGGGACCCTAGCAATCAGCCCCAGCATTTT	CASSAGDPSNQPQHF
TRBV27	few	TRBJ2-3	-	TGTGCCAGCAGTCCAGGCCGGACAGATACGCAGTATTTT	CASSPGRTDTQYF
TRBV21-1	-	TRBJ2-2	-	TGTGCCAGCAGCAAAGCAGGAACAGGGGTGGCCGGGGAGCTGTTTTTT	CASSKAGTGVAGELFF
TRBV2	-	TRBJ1-2	-	TGTGCCAGCAGTTACATGGACAAAGACTACACCTTC	CASSYMDKDYTF
TRBV7-9	-	TRBJ2-3	TRBD2	TGTGCCAGCAGCACGATCGGGAGGGCCGGCACAGATACGCAGTATTTT	CASSTIGRAGTDTQYF
TRBV6-4	-	TRBJ1-2	-	TGTGCCAGCAGTAAGGGACTATATGGCTACACCTTC	CASSKGLYGYTF
TRBV21-1	-	TRBJ2-5	-	TGTGCCAGCAGCAAAGTGGGGCCGGGACTAGCGGGTCATATCTCCAGGACCCAGTACTTC	CASSKVGPGLAGHISRTQYF
TRBV5-1	-	TRBJ2-1	-	TGCGCCAGCAGCTTAGGACTTCCCAATCTCAATGAGCAGTTCTTC	CASSLGLPNLNEQFF
TRBV5-8	-	TRBJ1-5	-	TGTGCCAGCAGTCTCGAGTTAGCGGGCAATCAGCCCCAGCATTTT	CASSLELAGNQPQHF
TRBV2	few	TRBJ2-7	TRBD2	TGTGCCAGCAAAAACAAGGGCCGGGAGGAACAGTACTTC	CASKNKGREEQYF
TRBV10-1	-	TRBJ2-7	-	TGCGCCAGCAGCCCGGCCCCGGAGGGCGAGCAGTACTTC	CASSPAPEGEQYF
TRBV6-2/TRBV6-3	-	TRBJ1-5	-	TGTGCCAGCAGTTACTCGGCTGGGTGGTATGAGGTCGAGAGGAATCAGCCCCAGCATTTT	CASSYSAGWYEVERNQPQHF
TRBV3-1/TRBV3-2	-	TRBJ2-7	TRBD2	TGTGCCAGCAGCCAAGACCGCCAGCGGGAGGGTAACGAGCAGTACTTC	CASSQDRQREGNEQYF
TRBV7-9	-	TRBJ2-5	TRBD1	TGTGCCAGCAGCACGCAGGGGGTTTTAGGGGAGACCCAGTACTTC	CASSTQGVLGETQYF
TRBV19	-	TRBJ1-5	-	TGTGCCAGTAGTATGTTAGACAGGAGCAATCAGCCCCAGCATTTT	CASSMLDRSNQPQHF
TRBV9	-	TRBJ1-6	-	TGTGCCAGCAGCGTAGAGGAGGATTCACCCCTCCACTTT	CASSVEEDSPLHF
TRBV27	-	TRBJ2-7	-	TGTGCCAGCAGTTTGGCCAGGGCCTACGAGCAGTACTTC	CASSLARAYEQYF
TRBV28	few	TRBJ2-7	-	TGTGCCAGCAGTTCTCGAGGGTACATGACCTACGAGCAGTACTTC	CASSSRGYMTYEQYF
TRBV6-1	few	TRBJ2-1	-	TGTGCCAGCAGGGAATCCTCAGGGGGGTCCTACAATGAGCAGTTCTTC	CASRESSGGSYNEQFF
TRBV7-9	-	TRBJ1-2	TRBD1	TGTGCCAGCAGCTTAGGCGGGACAGGGAGGGAGTCTGGCTACACCTTC	CASSLGGTGRESGYTF
TRBV7-9	-	TRBJ2-7	-	TGTGCCAGCAGCTTACGAGACAAGAACTACGAGCAGTACTTC	CASSLRDKNYEQYF
TRBV11-2	-	TRBJ1-5	TRBD1	TGTGCCAGCAGCTTGGGACAGTGGGAAAATCAGCCCCAGCATTTT	CASSLGQWENQPQHF
TRBV19	-	TRBJ1-2	-	TGTGCCAGTAGTCTCCAAAGGGGCGGCTATGGCTACACCTTC	CASSLQRGGYGYTF
TRBV28	-	TRBJ2-5	TRBD2	TGTGCCAGCAGTTTCGGGGGGGCTCGAGAGACCCAGTACTTC	CASSFGGARETQYF
TRBV2	once	TRBJ2-7	TRBD1	TGTGCCATAACCGGGACAGGGAGTAGTGAGCAGTACTTC	CAITGTGSSEQYF
TRBV29-1	-	TRBJ1-3	TRBD1	TGCAGCGTGGGAGCTGGGGACAGAATCTCTGGAAACACCATATATTTT	CSVGAGDRISGNTIYF
TRBV3-1/TRBV3-2	-	TRBJ2-2	-	TGTGCCAGCAGCCACCAGACAGGGAACACCGGGGAGCTGTTTTTT	CASSHQTGNTGELFF
TRBV5-1	-	TRBJ1-2	TRBD1	TGCGCCAGCAGCTTGGAAGGGACAGGGGCTGGCTACACCTTC	CASSLEGTGAGYTF
TRBV6-1	-	TRBJ2-3	TRBD2	TGTGCCAGCAGTGAACCGGGGGGGTCGGGCACAGATACGCAGTATTTT	CASSEPGGSGTDTQYF
TRBV3-1/TRBV3-2	-	TRBJ2-7	-	TGTGCCAGCAGCCAGTGGCAGGCAAGCTCCTACGAGCAGTACTTC	CASSQWQASSYEQYF
TRBV5-6	-	TRBJ1-4	TRBD1	TGTGCCAGCAGCCAGGACAGGGGAGGTGAAAAACTGTTTTTT	CASSQDRGGEKLFF
TRBV4-1	once	TRBJ2-3	TRBD1	TGCGCCAGCAGCCTCGGACAGGGCAAACATACGCAGTATTTT	CASSLGQGKHTQYF
TRBV18	-	TRBJ2-7	TRBD2	TGTGCCAGCTCACCAGGGACTAGAGATGAGCAGTACTTC	CASSPGTRDEQYF
TRBV19	-	TRBJ2-7	TRBD2	TGTGCCAGTAGTACCCTAGCGGGAGCCTACGAGCAGTACTTC	CASSTLAGAYEQYF
TRBV18	few	TRBJ1-2	-	TGTGCCAGCTCACCATGGGGAGATGGCTACACCTTC	CASSPWGDGYTF
TRBV4-1	once	TRBJ1-5	-	TGCGCCAGACCTCCGGGACTTGGGCATTTT	CARPPGLGHF